This T cell receptor beta chain comes out of a study of chemoradiotherapy in HPV16-positive cancers. Method: immunoSEQ multiplex PCR; TCRdb's copy keeps in-frame clones and lacks some. The sample shows roughly 23,000 clones, 70% to 90% of them seen only once. The CDR3 has 15 amino acids. The V end lost 1 base, the J end lost 0 bases, and 10 bases lay between the germline ends. Germline-derived CDR1 and CDR2 are SGHRS and YFSETQ. Points on this clone: Its antigen is not identified.

Findings and limits, study-wide: Functional assays defining HPV-specific T cells used only a couple of HPV16-positive patients. For HPV16-positive patients, expanding HPV-responsive T cells associated with longer recurrence-free survival.

Source: blood, taken from a patient who underwent chemoradiotherapy. This chain connects TRBV5-1 to TRBJ1-1; D is ambiguous. This TCR came from a human donor with HPV-associated anogenital cancer. The CDR3 spells CASSLSQNLNTEAFF. The DNA for the CDR3 is TGCGCCAGCAGCTTGTCTCAGAATCTGAACACTGAAGCTTTCTTT.